This TCR beta chain is from a study of blood T cell repertoires in COVID-19. Study details: Samples came from the United States, Italy and Spain, spanning acute and convalescent COVID-19.

The germline V gene encodes CDR1 WSHSY and CDR2 SAAADI. The germline V and J ends were trimmed by 5 bases and 8 bases, with 15 bases remaining between them. CDR3 length equals 14 residues. Original processing notes: Estimation of nucleated cell counts was performed using reference gene primer amplification. This table comes from immunoSEQ multiplex PCR, and its TCRdb copy is limited to in-frame clones, with some not included. V, J and clone size reflect that table, while D and trimming were determined from the DNA. The table shows around 150,000 clones, with approximately 95% occurring only once. This TCR was recovered from a woman aged 60-75 years with COVID-19, enrolled during active disease. Input material: peripheral blood. This chain links TRBV10-2 with TRBJ2-2, with TRBD1 as a possible D gene (6 bases). As DNA, the CDR3 is TGCGCCAGCAGTTTTACGGGACAAAGGGGGGAGCTGTTTTTT. This codes for CASSFTGQRGELFF.